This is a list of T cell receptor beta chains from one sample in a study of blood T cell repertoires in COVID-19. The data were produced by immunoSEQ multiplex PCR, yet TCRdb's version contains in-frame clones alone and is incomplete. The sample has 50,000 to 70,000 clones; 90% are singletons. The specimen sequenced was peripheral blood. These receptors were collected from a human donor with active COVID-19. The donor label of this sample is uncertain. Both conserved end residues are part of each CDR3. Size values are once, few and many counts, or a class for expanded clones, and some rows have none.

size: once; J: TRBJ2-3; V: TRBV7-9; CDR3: CASTLTGGGGDTQYF
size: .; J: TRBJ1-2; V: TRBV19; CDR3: CASGAPYRDGYTF
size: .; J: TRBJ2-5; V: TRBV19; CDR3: CASRRLAGIQETQYF
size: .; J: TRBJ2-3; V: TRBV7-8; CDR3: CASSLLAREGTQYF
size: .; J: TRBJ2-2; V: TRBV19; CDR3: CASGLEASRGAVF
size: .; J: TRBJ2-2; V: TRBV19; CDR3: CASRTGGENTGELFF
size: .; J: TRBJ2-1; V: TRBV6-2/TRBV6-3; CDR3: CASSYSASGISNEQFF
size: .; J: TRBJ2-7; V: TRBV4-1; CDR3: CASSKYQGQTYEQYF
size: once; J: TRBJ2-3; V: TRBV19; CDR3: CASSIFTSGPTDTQYF
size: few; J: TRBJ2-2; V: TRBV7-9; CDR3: CASSLAGRVGELFF
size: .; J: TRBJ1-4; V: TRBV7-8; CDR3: CASSLEGQGNEKLFF
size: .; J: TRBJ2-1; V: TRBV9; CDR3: CASSHPPSTGGEEQFF
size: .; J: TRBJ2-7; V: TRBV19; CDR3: CASSIAGGSYEQYF